This T cell receptor (beta chain) was sequenced during a study of T cell repertoires in cytomegalovirus infection. Background on the study: Matching HLA type, along with CMV infection, was indicated by public TCR beta signatures.

This clonotype was picked up a small number of times. Its specificity is unknown. In germline, CDR1 is SGHDT, CDR2 YYEEEE. V shed 0 bases, J shed 10 bases, and the junction held 4 bases outside the gene matches. The CDR3 length is 15 residues. TCRdb re-analysed the reads in MiXCR, keeping a single row per CDR3 protein. The sample has roughly 760,000 distinct CDR3 sequences; 35% are singletons. Findings and caveats of the study: HLA-C-restricted CMV clonotypes gave the most frequent clonotype in two of eight donors. Individuals carrying CMV plus the relevant HLA were identified by cumulative frequency of public TCR beta families.

The receptor's source is a human donor in good health (CMV status not recorded). Some clones in this sample may be carry-over from other donors' samples. The specimen sequenced was PBMCs. The chain joins TRBV5-6 to TRBJ1-6; 10 nucleotides match TRBD1. The CDR3 spells CASSLAGTGVSPLHF. The CDR3 bases are TGTGCCAGCAGCTTGGCCGGGACAGGGGTATCACCCCTCCACTTT.